This is a list of T cell receptor beta chains from one sample in a study of immune evolution from preneoplasia to lung adenocarcinoma. Profiling relied on immunoSEQ multiplex PCR, and the TCRdb table lists in-frame clones only, not all of them. The data hold around 10,000 clones, with around 91% observed a single time. The sample taken for sequencing was FFPE invasive lung adenocarcinoma tissue. All receptors come from a person aged 70 to 85 with invasive lung adenocarcinoma. The CDR3 runs from the conserved cysteine through the conserved F or W. The D gene is left open where the match is weak. Clone size is given for some rows only: seen once, a few or many times, or a class if the clone is expanded.

V gene	D gene	J gene	clone size	CDR3 protein	CDR3 DNA
TRBV19	NA	TRBJ2-4	once	CASRSPGLAKNIQYF	TGTGCCAGCCGGAGTCCGGGACTCGCCAAAAACATTCAGTACTTC
TRBV28	NA	TRBJ2-7	NA	CASSFGLAYEQYF	TGTGCCAGCAGTTTCGGCCTAGCTTACGAGCAGTACTTC
TRBV5-8	NA	TRBJ1-1	NA	CASSLQGGETEAFF	TGTGCCAGCAGCCTCCAGGGCGGGGAGACTGAAGCTTTCTTT
TRBV20-1	NA	TRBJ2-1	NA	CSARDPNEQFF	TGCAGTGCAAGGGATCCCAATGAGCAGTTCTTC
TRBV10-1	TRBD1	TRBJ2-7	few	CASNPGTGDEQYF	TGCGCCAGCAACCCGGGGACAGGGGACGAGCAGTACTTC
TRBV7-8	TRBD1	TRBJ1-2	NA	CASSLEDRGVGYTF	TGTGCCAGCAGCTTAGAGGACAGGGGAGTTGGCTACACCTTC
TRBV9	NA	TRBJ2-7	NA	CASSGVVRDPDYEQYF	TGTGCCAGCAGCGGGGTAGTGCGGGACCCTGACTACGAGCAGTACTTC
TRBV10-3	TRBD2	TRBJ2-7	NA	CAISELMQTSLYEQYF	TGTGCCATCAGTGAGTTGATGCAGACTAGCCTTTACGAGCAGTACTTC
TRBV5-1	NA	TRBJ1-1	once	CASSLMTVGENTEAFF	TGCGCCAGCAGCTTGATGACGGTTGGGGAGAACACTGAAGCTTTCTTT
TRBV11-2	NA	TRBJ2-7	once	CASSPSASRVYEQYF	TGTGCCAGCAGCCCCTCCGCTAGCAGGGTCTACGAGCAGTACTTC
TRBV11-2	TRBD2	TRBJ2-7	NA	CASTTEGGWGEQYF	TGTGCCAGCACCACCGAGGGAGGGTGGGGCGAGCAGTACTTC
TRBV29-1	NA	TRBJ1-2	NA	CSVGGVSNYGYTF	TGCAGTGTTGGCGGGGTATCTAACTATGGCTACACCTTC
TRBV30	TRBD1	TRBJ2-3	NA	CAWSVGQGARQYF	TGTGCCTGGAGTGTCGGACAGGGAGCTCGGCAGTATTTT
TRBV6-1	NA	TRBJ1-5	NA	CASTKGQASNQPQHF	TGTGCCAGCACTAAGGGGCAGGCCAGCAATCAGCCCCAGCATTTT
TRBV19	NA	TRBJ1-2	NA	CASSKGPANYGYTF	TGTGCCAGTAGTAAGGGACCGGCGAACTATGGCTACACCTTC
TRBV6-5	NA	TRBJ1-2	NA	CASSRGNEGNYGYTF	TGTGCCAGCAGCAGGGGCAATGAGGGTAACTATGGCTACACCTTC
TRBV6-5	TRBD1	TRBJ1-2	NA	CASSSLGQDRNYGYTF	TGTGCCAGCAGTTCCCTAGGTCAGGACAGGAACTATGGCTACACCTTC
TRBV6-1	NA	TRBJ1-2	NA	CASSLTGIAGSYTF	TGTGCCAGCAGCTTGACAGGAATTGCAGGCTCGTACACCTTC
TRBV6-5	NA	TRBJ2-1	NA	CASSHRDNYNEQFF	TGTGCCAGCAGCCACCGGGACAACTACAATGAGCAGTTCTTC
TRBV5-1	TRBD1	TRBJ2-3	NA	CASSLPGGDTQYF	TGCGCCAGCAGCTTGCCAGGGGGCGATACGCAGTATTTT
TRBV6-1	NA	TRBJ2-5	NA	CASSEMAGAQETQYF	TGTGCCAGCAGTGAGATGGCAGGGGCGCAAGAGACCCAGTACTTC
TRBV23-1	NA	TRBJ2-7	once	CASSQYPYSGETYEQYF	TGCGCCAGCAGTCAATATCCCTATTCAGGGGAGACCTACGAGCAGTACTTC
TRBV30	NA	TRBJ2-1	NA	CAWSVGLPPNEQFF	TGTGCCTGGAGTGTAGGACTCCCCCCCAATGAGCAGTTCTTC
TRBV5-1	NA	TRBJ2-6	NA	CASSLEGGQSGANVLTF	TGCGCCAGCAGCTTGGAGGGGGGACAGTCTGGGGCCAACGTCCTGACTTTC
TRBV9	TRBD2	TRBJ2-5	NA	CASSPSGREETQYF	TGTGCCAGCAGCCCTAGCGGGAGAGAGGAGACCCAGTACTTC
TRBV27	NA	TRBJ2-7	NA	CASSQYGVRGRYEQYF	TGTGCCAGCAGCCAATACGGGGTAAGGGGGAGATACGAGCAGTATTTC
TRBV5-8	NA	TRBJ2-5	NA	CASSLVAAGGETQYF	TGTGCCAGCAGCTTGGTCGCGGCAGGAGGGGAGACCCAGTACTTC
TRBV7-8	NA	TRBJ2-7	NA	CASSLQKTEGGEQYF	TGTGCCAGCAGCCTACAAAAAACAGAGGGGGGCGAGCAGTACTTC
TRBV4-2	NA	TRBJ1-1	NA	CASSQVTGFNTEAFF	TGTGCCAGCAGCCAAGTTACTGGTTTTAACACTGAAGCTTTCTTT
TRBV19	TRBD1	TRBJ1-3	medium-sized	CASSTGQGSGNTIYF	TGTGCCAGTAGTACCGGACAGGGCTCTGGAAACACCATATATTTT
TRBV7-2	TRBD1	TRBJ2-3	NA	CASTGQGVGTDTQYF	TGTGCCAGCACGGGACAGGGCGTCGGCACAGATACGCAGTATTTT
TRBV7-2	NA	TRBJ2-7	NA	CASSLDGGGRREQYF	TGTGCCAGCAGCTTAGATGGCGGGGGCCGGAGGGAGCAGTACTTC
TRBV5-1	NA	TRBJ1-1	NA	CASSFRGNTEAFF	TGCGCCAGCAGCTTTCGAGGGAACACTGAAGCTTTCTTT
TRBV6-5	TRBD1	TRBJ1-3	NA	CASTTTGAGNTIYF	TGTGCCAGCACTACAACAGGGGCTGGAAACACCATATATTTT
TRBV19	NA	TRBJ1-2	NA	CASSIVSRVGYTF	TGTGCCAGTAGTATAGTATCCAGGGTTGGCTACACCTTC
TRBV27	TRBD2	TRBJ2-1	few	CASTRTSGGYNEQFF	TGTGCCAGCACACGGACTAGCGGGGGCTACAATGAGCAGTTCTTC
TRBV7-6	NA	TRBJ2-7	NA	CASSLDQGGGYEQYF	TGTGCCAGCAGCTTAGATCAGGGAGGGGGATACGAGCAGTACTTC
TRBV10-2	NA	TRBJ2-5	NA	CASSGTFRETQYF	TGCGCCAGCAGCGGGACTTTCAGAGAGACCCAGTACTTC
TRBV15	TRBD1	TRBJ1-3	NA	CATSKETGGEGNTIYF	TGTGCCACCAGCAAAGAGACAGGGGGCGAAGGAAACACCATATATTTT
TRBV5-1	NA	TRBJ2-3	NA	CASSFGGSTDTQYF	TGCGCCAGCAGCTTTGGCGGCAGCACAGATACGCAGTATTTT
TRBV15	NA	TRBJ1-2	NA	CATSREEGDGYTF	TGTGCCACCAGCAGAGAGGAGGGGGACGGCTACACCTTC